Shown below are 15 T cell receptor beta chains from a single sample sequenced in a study of beta chain features in type 1 diabetes. The entirety of the isolated RNA underwent reverse transcription, so expressed TCRB transcripts were sequenced. TCRdb's copy holds only in-frame clones and misses some; the assay was immunoSEQ multiplex PCR. Of under 45,000 clones in the sample, 50% are singletons; the top ten hold 0.2% to 0.3%. The sample comprised stem cell memory CD4+ T cells from blood. The origin of the receptors is a woman in her twenties or thirties in good health.

The chain couples TRBV7-2 to TRBJ2-7; 8 bases map to TRBD1. The length of the CDR3 is 15 residues. Losses at the gene ends were 0 bases for V and 2 bases for J; bases not matched to a gene: 3. The germline gives CDR1 SGHTA, CDR2 FQGNSA. CDR3 coding DNA: TGTGCCAGCAGCTTAGCCCGGACAGGGACCTACGAGCAGTACTTC. Translation: CASSLARTGTYEQYF. Drawing the rest from reference TRBV7-2 and TRBJ2-7, the complete variable domain is GAGVSQSPSNKVTEKGKDVELRCDPISGHTALYWYRQSLGQGLEFLIYFQGNSAPDKSGLPSDRFSAERTGGSVSTLTIQRTQQEDSAVYLCASSLARTGTYEQYFGPGTRLTVT.

The V gene is TRBV28, the J gene TRBJ2-1; D is uncertain. Germline V gene data show CDR1 as MDHEN and CDR2 as SYDVKM. The CDR3 is made up of 14 amino acids. V lost 2 bases and J 4 bases, leaving 9 bases between the germline ends. The chain's CDR3 is CASSLGQDYNEQFF. The CDR3 DNA follows: TGTGCCAGCAGTTTAGGGCAAGATTACAATGAGCAGTTCTTC. Together with reference TRBV28 and TRBJ2-1, the CDR3 gives the full variable domain: DVKVTQSSRYLVKRTGEKVFLECVQDMDHENMFWYRQDPGLGLRLIYFSYDVKMKEKGDIPEGYSVSREKKERFSLILESASTNQTSMYLCASSLGQDYNEQFFGPGTRLTVL.

This clone was found a few times. The chain has TRBV28 and TRBJ2-5; perhaps TRBD2 as D (5 bases). The CDR3 has 14 amino acids. V was shortened by 5 bases and J by 6 bases, with 16 bases between the two germline ends. Germline V gene sequence: CDR1 MDHEN, CDR2 SYDVKM. The CDR3 sequence: CASSPGTEVKTQYF. The CDR3 coding sequence is TGTGCCAGCAGTCCGGGAACAGAGGTGAAGACCCAGTACTTC.

This sequence joins TRBV25-1 and TRBJ1-2, with 9 bases aligning to TRBD1. The CDR3 contains 15 residues. Germline V gene lookup returns CDR1 MGHDK and CDR2 SYGVNS. V was clipped by 3 bases and J by 6 bases; unmatched bases: 8. CDR3: CASSDWTGELDGYTF. In nucleotides, the CDR3 is TGTGCCAGCAGTGATTGGACAGGGGAACTAGATGGCTACACCTTC.

The chain recombines TRBV11-1 with TRBJ2-7, with 8 bases fitting TRBD1. Germline assignment: CDR1 SGHAT and CDR2 FQDESV (reference sequence). The trim removed 5 bases at V and 5 bases at J, leaving 8 bases unmatched. CDR3 length: 14 residues. Written as DNA, the CDR3 is TGTGCCAGCAGCCGAACAGGGGGTGAAGACGAGCAGTACTTC. Translation gives CASSRTGGEDEQYF.

The V and J genes are TRBV2 and TRBJ2-3; 11 nucleotides match TRBD2. With V trimmed by 4 bases and J by 1 base, 1 base remained unmatched. This CDR3 is built from 15 residues. Per germline, CDR1 SNHLY and CDR2 FYNNEI. This chain's CDR3 is CASSAGLAGTDTQYF. The CDR3 DNA follows: TGTGCCAGCAGTGCGGGACTAGCGGGCACAGATACGCAGTATTTT.

This clone was observed at least ten times. CDR3 residues: CASSRSRDTDTQYF. CDR3 in DNA: TGTGCCAGCAGCCGGTCCAGGGATACAGATACGCAGTATTTT. The V and J genes are TRBV7-2 and TRBJ2-3; TRBD1 might be the D (5 bases). CDR1 is SGHTA, CDR2 FQGNSA, per germline. V was pared by 5 bases and J by 3 bases, with 12 bases between. The CDR3 is 14 residues long.

The chain joins TRBV6-6 to TRBJ2-3; D perhaps matches TRBD2 (5 bases). Per the germline V gene, CDR1 is MNHNY and CDR2 is SVGAGI (reference sequence). This CDR3 has 13 residues. The V end lost 5 bases, the J end lost 5 bases, and 11 bases lay between the germline ends. DNA for the CDR3: TGTGCCAGCAGTACACGAGGAGGAGATACGCAGTATTTT. Its translation is CASSTRGGDTQYF.

The chain recombines TRBV5-1 with TRBJ1-1; D gene unclear. V gave up 3 bases and J gave up 3 bases, with 18 bases separating them. The CDR3 covers 16 residues. CDR1 is SGHRS and CDR2 is YFSETQ in the germline V gene. The CDR3 reads CASSSFGGAMDTEAFF. The CDR3 DNA reads TGCGCCAGCAGCTCCTTTGGAGGCGCAATGGACACTGAAGCTTTCTTT.

This chain connects TRBV7-9 to TRBJ2-3; D perhaps matches TRBD1 (5 bases). The germline V and J ends were trimmed by 1 base and 8 bases, with 13 bases remaining between them. CDR1 and CDR2 (germline): SEHNR, FQNEAQ (reference sequence). The CDR3 has 14 residues. CDR3 DNA sequence: TGTGCCAGCAGCTTAGACCTAGATGGGGCTACGCAGTATTTT. It specifies CASSLDLDGATQYF.

The rearrangement uses TRBV7-2 and TRBJ2-1; the match to TRBD2 covers 8 bases. The CDR3 contains 15 residues. V was pared by 3 bases and J by 8 bases, with 9 bases of the junction left unmatched. Per the germline V gene, CDR1 is SGHTA and CDR2 is FQGNSA. The CDR3 reads CASSFTSGSGDEQFF. The DNA of the CDR3 is TGTGCCAGCAGCTTCACCAGCGGGAGTGGCGATGAGCAGTTCTTC.

This clone occurred a few times. V and J are TRBV13 and TRBJ2-1, with 11 positions matching TRBD2. The CDR3 is made up of 19 amino acids. The germline CDR1 and CDR2 sequences are PRHDT and FYEKMQ (reference sequence). V lost 3 bases, J lost 4 bases, and 14 bases stayed unmatched. The CDR3, as DNA: TGTGCCAGCAGCTTCGAGGGCAGGGTACGGACTAGCGGGTACAATGAGCAGTTCTTC. Amino acids: CASSFEGRVRTSGYNEQFF. Together with reference TRBV13 and TRBJ2-1, the CDR3 gives the full variable domain: AAGVIQSPRHLIKEKRETATLKCYPIPRHDTVYWYQQGPGQDPQFLISFYEKMQSDKGSIPDRFSAQQFSDYHSELNMSSLELGDSALYFCASSFEGRVRTSGYNEQFFGPGTRLTVL.

This clone was counted only a few times. The V gene is TRBV5-6, the J gene TRBJ2-1, with 11 bases matching TRBD2. The CDR3 sequence is 15 residues long. V was pared by 4 bases and J by 8 bases, with 8 bases of the junction left unmatched. Germline CDR1 and CDR2: SGHDT and YYEEEE. The CDR3 is CASSKLAGDSHEQFF. In DNA form, the CDR3 reads TGTGCCAGCAGCAAACTAGCGGGAGATTCCCATGAGCAGTTCTTC. The entire variable domain, with the rest obtained from reference TRBV5-6 and TRBJ2-1, is as follows: DAGVTQSPTHLIKTRGQQVTLRCSPKSGHDTVSWYQQALGQGPQFIFQYYEEEERQRGNFPDRFSGHQFPNYSSELNVNALLLGDSALYLCASSKLAGDSHEQFFGPGTRLTVL.

This clone was observed a few times. V and J are TRBV7-9 and TRBJ2-6, with D tentatively TRBD2 (5 bases). The germline V gene has CDR1 SEHNR and CDR2 FQNEAQ (reference sequence). The CDR3 length is 15 residues. Trimming stripped 3 bases from V and 4 bases from J, with 10 bases between. CDR3 sequence reads: CASSLTGSGANVLTF. CDR3 nucleotide sequence: TGTGCCAGCAGCTTGACGGGGTCCGGGGCCAACGTCCTGACTTTC.

This clone was observed a handful of times. This sequence joins TRBV27 and TRBJ2-4, with 7 bases identical to TRBD1. Unmatched junction bases numbered 9, after V lost 4 bases and J lost 0 bases. This CDR3 spans 17 amino acids. Germline values: CDR1 MNHEY, CDR2 SMNVEV (reference sequence). The CDR3 is CASSSRVDRVAKNIQYF. CDR3 coding DNA: TGTGCCAGCAGTTCGAGAGTAGACAGGGTAGCCAAAAACATTCAGTACTTC.